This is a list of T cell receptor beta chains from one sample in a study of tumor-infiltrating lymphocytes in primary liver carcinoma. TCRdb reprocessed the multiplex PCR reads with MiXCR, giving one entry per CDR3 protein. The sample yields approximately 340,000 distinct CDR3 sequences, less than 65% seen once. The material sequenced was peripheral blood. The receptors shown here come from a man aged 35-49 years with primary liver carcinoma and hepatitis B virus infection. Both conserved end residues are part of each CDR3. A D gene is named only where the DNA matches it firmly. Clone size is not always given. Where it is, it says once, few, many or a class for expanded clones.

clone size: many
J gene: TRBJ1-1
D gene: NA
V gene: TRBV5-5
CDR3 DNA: TGTGCCAGCAGCTCTAGACCTGGGGCGACTGAAGCTTTCTTT
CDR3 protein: CASSSRPGATEAFF

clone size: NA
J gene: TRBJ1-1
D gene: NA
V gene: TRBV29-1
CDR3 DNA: TGCAGCGTTGATCTGAACACTGAAGCTTCCTTT
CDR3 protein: CSVDLNTEASF

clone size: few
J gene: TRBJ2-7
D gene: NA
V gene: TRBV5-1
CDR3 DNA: TGCGCCAGCAGGCCCAGCTTCTCCTACGAGCAGTACTTC
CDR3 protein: CASRPSFSYEQYF

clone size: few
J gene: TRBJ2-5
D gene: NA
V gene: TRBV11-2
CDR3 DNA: TGTGCCAGCAGATCCCGGGACTCGGCCCAGCAAGAAACCCAGTACTTC
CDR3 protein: CASRSRDSAQQETQYF

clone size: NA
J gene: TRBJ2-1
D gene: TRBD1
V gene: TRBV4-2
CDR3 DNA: TGTGCCAGCAGCCACGTCGGGAGACAGGGGAACAATGAGCAGTTCTTC
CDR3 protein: CASSHVGRQGNNEQFF

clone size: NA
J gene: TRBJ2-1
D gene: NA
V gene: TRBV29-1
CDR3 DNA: TGCAGCGTTTGGCCCAATGAGCAGTTCTTC
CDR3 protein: CSVWPNEQFF

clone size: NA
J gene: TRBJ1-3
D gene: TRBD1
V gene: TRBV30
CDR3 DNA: TGTGCCTGGAGTCTCGAGGGGGCGGGTGGAAACACCATATATTTT
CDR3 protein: CAWSLEGAGGNTIYF

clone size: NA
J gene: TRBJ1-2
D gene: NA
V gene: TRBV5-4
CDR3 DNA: TGTGCCAGCAGCTTGCAGGGAGCTAACTATGGCTGCACCTTC
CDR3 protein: CASSLQGANYGCTF

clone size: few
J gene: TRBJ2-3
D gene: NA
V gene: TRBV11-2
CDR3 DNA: TGTGCCAGCAGCTCCCAGGGCTTTAGCACAGATACGCAGTATTTT
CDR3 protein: CASSSQGFSTDTQYF

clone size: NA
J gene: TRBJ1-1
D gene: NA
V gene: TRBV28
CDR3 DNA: TGTGCCACCCGGGAAAATCTCCAGGACAGAACGAACACTGAAGCTTTCTTT
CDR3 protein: CATRENLQDRTNTEAFF

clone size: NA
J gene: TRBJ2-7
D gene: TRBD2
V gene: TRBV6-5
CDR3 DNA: TGTGCCAGCAGTTACACGGGACTAGGAAAGTCCTACGAGCAGTACTTC
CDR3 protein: CASSYTGLGKSYEQYF

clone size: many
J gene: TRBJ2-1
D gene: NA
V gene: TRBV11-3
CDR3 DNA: TGTGCCAGCAGCTTATTGGGGAGCTCCTACAATGAGCAGTTCTTC
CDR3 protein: CASSLLGSSYNEQFF

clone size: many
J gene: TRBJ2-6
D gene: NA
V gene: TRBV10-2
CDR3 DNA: TGCGCCAGCAGTGATGGGCCAGTAGGCTCTGGGGCCAACGTCCTGACTTTC
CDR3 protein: CASSDGPVGSGANVLTF

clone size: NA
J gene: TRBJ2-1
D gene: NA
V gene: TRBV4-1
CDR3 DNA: TGCGCCAGCAGACAAGAACCAGGGTGGAATGAGCGGTTCTTC
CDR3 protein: CASRQEPGWNERFF

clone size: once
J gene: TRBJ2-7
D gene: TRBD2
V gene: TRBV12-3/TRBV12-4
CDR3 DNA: TGTGCCAGCAGTCTATACTTAGCGGGATCCTACGAGCAGTACTTC
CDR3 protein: CASSLYLAGSYEQYF

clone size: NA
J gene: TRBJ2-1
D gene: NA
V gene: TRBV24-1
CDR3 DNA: TGTGCCACCAGTGGTACGGGCCCGGGCACAGGGAGCTCCTACAATGAGCAGTTCTTC
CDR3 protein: CATSGTGPGTGSSYNEQFF

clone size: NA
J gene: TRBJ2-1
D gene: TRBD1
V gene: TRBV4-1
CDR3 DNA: TGCGCCAGCAGCCAAGTATTGGTAGGGACAGAGATATACCATGAGCAGTTCTTC
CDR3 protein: CASSQVLVGTEIYHEQFF

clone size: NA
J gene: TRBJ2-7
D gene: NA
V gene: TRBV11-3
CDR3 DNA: TGTCCCAGTAGCTTAGACACATCCGGGATTGTCTTC
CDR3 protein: CPSSLDTSGIVF

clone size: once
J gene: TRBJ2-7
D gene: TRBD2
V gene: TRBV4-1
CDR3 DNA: TGCGCCAGCAGCCCTTTCGCGAGGGGAGGGCCTCGGGACGAGCAGTACTTC
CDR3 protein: CASSPFARGGPRDEQYF

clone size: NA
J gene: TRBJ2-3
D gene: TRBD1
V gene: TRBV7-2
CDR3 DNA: TGTGCCAGCAGCTTAAATACCGGGACAGGGGGCGCTGATACGCAGTATTTT
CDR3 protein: CASSLNTGTGGADTQYF

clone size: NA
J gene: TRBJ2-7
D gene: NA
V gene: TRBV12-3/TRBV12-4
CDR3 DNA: TGTGCCAGCACTTTAATCGCGGGTGAGCAGTACTTC
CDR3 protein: CASTLIAGEQYF

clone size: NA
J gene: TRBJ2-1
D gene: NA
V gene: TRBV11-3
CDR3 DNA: TGTACCAGTAGCTTAGAGTCGGGCACTGAGCAGTTCTTC
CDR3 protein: CTSSLESGTEQFF

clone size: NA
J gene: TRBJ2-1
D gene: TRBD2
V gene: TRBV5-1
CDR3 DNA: TGCGCCAGCAGCTTGCTTACTAGCGGAGCTTACAATGAGCAGTTCTTC
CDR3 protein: CASSLLTSGAYNEQFF

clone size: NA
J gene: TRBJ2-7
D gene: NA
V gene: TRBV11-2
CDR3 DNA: TGTGCCAGCAACTTAGAGGGGAACGAGCAGTGCTTC
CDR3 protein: CASNLEGNEQCF

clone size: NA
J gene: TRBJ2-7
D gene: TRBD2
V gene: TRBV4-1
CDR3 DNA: TGCGCCAGCAGCATACTAGCGGGAGAAGAGTACGAGCAGTACTTC
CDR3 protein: CASSILAGEEYEQYF

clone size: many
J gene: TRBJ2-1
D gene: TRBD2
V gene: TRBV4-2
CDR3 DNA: TGTGCCAGCAGCCAAGTCGGTCTAGCGGAGCCCTCCTACAATGAGCAGTTCTTC
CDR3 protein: CASSQVGLAEPSYNEQFF

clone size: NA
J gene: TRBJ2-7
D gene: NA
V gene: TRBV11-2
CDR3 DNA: TGCGCCAGCAGCTTAAGCATCTCGGCGCAGACAGTGAAAATGGAGCAGTACTTC
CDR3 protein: CASSLSISAQTVKMEQYF

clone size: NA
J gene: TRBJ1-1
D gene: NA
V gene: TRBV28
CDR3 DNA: TGTGCCAGCAGTTCTCTGTTAGGCGCTACTGAAGCTTTCTTT
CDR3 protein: CASSSLLGATEAFF

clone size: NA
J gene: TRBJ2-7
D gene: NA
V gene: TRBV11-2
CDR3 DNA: TGTGCCAGCAGCTTAGATTCGGCAGGGGCATACGGGCAGTACTTC
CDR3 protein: CASSLDSAGAYGQYF

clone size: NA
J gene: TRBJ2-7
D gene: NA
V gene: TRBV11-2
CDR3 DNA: TGTGCCAGCAGCCCCCGTAGCGCGGGCTACGAGCAGTACTTC
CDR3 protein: CASSPRSAGYEQYF

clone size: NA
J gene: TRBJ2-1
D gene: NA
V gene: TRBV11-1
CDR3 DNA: TGTACCAGCAGCTCCGGCTCATTCTACAATGAGCAGTTCTTC
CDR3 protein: CTSSSGSFYNEQFF

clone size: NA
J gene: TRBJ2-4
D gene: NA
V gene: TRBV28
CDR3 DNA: TGTGCCAGCAGTCCCGTCAACGGGGGCGCCGGGAAAAACATTCAGTACTTC
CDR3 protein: CASSPVNGGAGKNIQYF

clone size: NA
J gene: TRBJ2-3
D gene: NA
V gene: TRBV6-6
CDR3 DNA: TGTGCCAGCTGTTACTTAGAAGTCGGCACAGATACCCAGTATTTT
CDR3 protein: CASCYLEVGTDTQYF

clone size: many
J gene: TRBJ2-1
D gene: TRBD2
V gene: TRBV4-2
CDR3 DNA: TGTGCCAGCAGCCAGGACCTCGGGACTAGCAATGAGCAGTTCTTC
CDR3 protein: CASSQDLGTSNEQFF

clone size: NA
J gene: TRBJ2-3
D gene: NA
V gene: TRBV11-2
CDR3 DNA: TGTGCCAGCAGCTTAGCTCGAGGGGCAGGGTTGCAGTATTTT
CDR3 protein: CASSLARGAGLQYF

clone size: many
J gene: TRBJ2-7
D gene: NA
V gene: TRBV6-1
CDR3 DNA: TGTGCCAGCAGTGAGGTAACCGAGCAGTACTTC
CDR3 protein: CASSEVTEQYF

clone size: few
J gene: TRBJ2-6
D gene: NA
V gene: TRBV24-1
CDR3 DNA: TGTGCCACCAGTGACACCTCGGGGGGGGCCAACGTCCTGACTTTC
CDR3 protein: CATSDTSGGANVLTF

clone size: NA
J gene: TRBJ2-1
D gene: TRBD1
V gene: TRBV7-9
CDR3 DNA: TGTGCCAGCAGCCAATCGACAGGGGGCCGGGACAATGAGCAGTTCTTC
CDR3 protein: CASSQSTGGRDNEQFF

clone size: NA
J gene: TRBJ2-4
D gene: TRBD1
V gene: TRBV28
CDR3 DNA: TGTGCCAGCAGTTGGGACAGGGGGCCGCGAATTCAGTACTTC
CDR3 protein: CASSWDRGPRIQYF

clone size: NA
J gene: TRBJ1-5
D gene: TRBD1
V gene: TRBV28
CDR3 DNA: TGTGCCAGCAGTTCGCCGACAGGGACGAACCAGCCCCAGCATTTT
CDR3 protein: CASSSPTGTNQPQHF

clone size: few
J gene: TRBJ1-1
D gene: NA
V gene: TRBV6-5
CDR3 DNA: TGTGCCAGCAGTTCCTCAATAAACACTGAAGCTTTCTTT
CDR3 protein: CASSSSINTEAFF

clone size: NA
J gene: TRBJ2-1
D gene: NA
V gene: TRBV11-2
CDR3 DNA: TGTGTCAGCAGCTTAATCGAGGCTAATGAGCAGTTCTTC
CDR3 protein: CVSSLIEANEQFF

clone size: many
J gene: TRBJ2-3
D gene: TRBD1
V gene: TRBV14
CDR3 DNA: TGTGCCAGCAGCCACCGTACAGGGGGTGGTACGCAGTATTTT
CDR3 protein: CASSHRTGGGTQYF

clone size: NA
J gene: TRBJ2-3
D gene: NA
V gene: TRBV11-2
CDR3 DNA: TGTGCCAGCAGCTCCACTCTCCGCCAGAGTAGTGGCACAGATACGCAGTATTTT
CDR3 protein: CASSSTLRQSSGTDTQYF

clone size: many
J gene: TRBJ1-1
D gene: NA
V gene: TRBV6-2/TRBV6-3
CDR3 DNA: TGTGCCAGCAGTAGGGTTTACACTGAAGCTTTCTTT
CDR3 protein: CASSRVYTEAFF

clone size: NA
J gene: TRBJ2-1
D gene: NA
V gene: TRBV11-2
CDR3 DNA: TGCGCCAGCAGCTACAGGAGCGGTGAGCACTTCTTC
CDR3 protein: CASSYRSGEHFF

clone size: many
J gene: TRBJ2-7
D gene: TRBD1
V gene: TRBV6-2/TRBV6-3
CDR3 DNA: TGTGCCAGCAGCTTGACAGGGGGCTTCTACGAGCAGTACTTC
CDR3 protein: CASSLTGGFYEQYF

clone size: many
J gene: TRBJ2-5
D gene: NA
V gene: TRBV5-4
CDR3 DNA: TGTGCCAGCAGCTTAGTAGGCAGAGAGACCCAGTACTTC
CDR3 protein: CASSLVGRETQYF

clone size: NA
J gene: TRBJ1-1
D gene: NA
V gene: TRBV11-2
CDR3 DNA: TGTGCCAGCAGCTCGGGCGAAAATCCAGAAGCTTTCTTT
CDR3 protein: CASSSGENPEAFF

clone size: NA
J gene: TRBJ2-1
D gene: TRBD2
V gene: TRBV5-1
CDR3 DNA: TGCGCCAGCAGCTGGGGACTAGCGGGAACCTACAATGAGCAGTTCTTC
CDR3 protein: CASSWGLAGTYNEQFF

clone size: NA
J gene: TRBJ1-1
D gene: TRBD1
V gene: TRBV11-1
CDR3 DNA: TGTGCCAGCAGCCTACAAGAGGGGGCGATGAAGACTGAAGCTTTCTTT
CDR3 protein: CASSLQEGAMKTEAFF

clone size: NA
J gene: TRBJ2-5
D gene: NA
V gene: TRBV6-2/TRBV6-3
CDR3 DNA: TGTGCCAGCAGTTACACCGTCCAGAGTCAAGAGACCCAGTACTTC
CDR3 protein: CASSYTVQSQETQYF

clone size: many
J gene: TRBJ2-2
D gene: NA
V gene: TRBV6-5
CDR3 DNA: TGTGCCAGCAGGGACCTCGTGGGAGCCGGGGAGCTGTTTTTT
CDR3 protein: CASRDLVGAGELFF

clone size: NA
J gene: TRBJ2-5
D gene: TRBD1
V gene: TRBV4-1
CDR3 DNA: TGCGCCAGCAGCCAAGCTAGTACAGGGGGCTGGGAGACCCAGTACTTC
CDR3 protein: CASSQASTGGWETQYF

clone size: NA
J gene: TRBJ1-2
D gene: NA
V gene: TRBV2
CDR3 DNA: TGTGCCAGCAGTGAAGGAATTACAGGCAGCTATGGCTACACCTTC
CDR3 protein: CASSEGITGSYGYTF

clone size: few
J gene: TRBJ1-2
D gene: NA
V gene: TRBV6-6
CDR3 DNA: TGTGCCAGCAGTTGGAGGACAGTCATCCGTACCTATGGCTACACCTTC
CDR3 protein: CASSWRTVIRTYGYTF

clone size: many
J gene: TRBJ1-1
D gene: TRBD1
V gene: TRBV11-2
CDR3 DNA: TGTGCCAGCAGCTTCAGGGGGCGAACTGAAGCTTTCTTT
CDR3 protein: CASSFRGRTEAFF